These 5 T cell receptor beta chains were sequenced from one sample in a study of T cells after posttransplantation cyclophosphamide. Repertoires were generated with immunoSEQ multiplex PCR, while TCRdb's copy carries only in-frame clones and drops some. The data contain 50,000 to 65,000 clones, about 86% of them singletons. Sequencing used PBMCs. All receptors come from a man under 40 with a blood cancer, CMV-positive, and with a related stem cell donor.

The sample holds one count of this clone. This chain uses TRBV28 with TRBJ2-7; the match to TRBD1 covers 12 bases. V was pared by 6 bases and J by 5 bases, with 14 bases of the junction left unmatched. Germline V gene sequence: CDR1 MDHEN, CDR2 SYDVKM. The CDR3 contains 17 residues. The chain's CDR3 is CASSPGTGGSLGDEQYF. The CDR3 region has the DNA TGTGCCAGCAGCCCCGGGACAGGGGGCTCCCTTGGGGACGAGCAGTACTTC. Full variable domain (rest looked up from reference TRBV28 and TRBJ2-7): DVKVTQSSRYLVKRTGEKVFLECVQDMDHENMFWYRQDPGLGLRLIYFSYDVKMKEKGDIPEGYSVSREKKERFSLILESASTNQTSMYLCASSPGTGGSLGDEQYFGPGTRLTVT.

CDR3 loop: CAISLGGLMGQGAYEQYF. The CDR3 coding sequence is TGTGCCATCAGCCTAGGGGGTTTGATGGGACAGGGAGCCTACGAGCAGTACTTC. The chain combines TRBV10-3 with TRBJ2-7, with 9 bases identical to TRBD1. The V segment lost 6 bases and the J segment 2 bases; nucleotides outside the gene matches: 17. There are 18 residues in the CDR3. Germline V gene lookup returns CDR1 ENHRY and CDR2 SYGVKD.

The V and J genes are TRBV6-1 and TRBJ2-7; TRBD2 is a possible D gene (5 bases). The CDR3 contains 14 residues. Germline loops: CDR1 MNHNS, CDR2 SASEGT. The V end lost 2 bases, the J end lost 11 bases, and 19 bases lay between the germline ends. In DNA, the CDR3 is TGTGCCAGCAGTGAACTAGGGTCGGCGGAGGTAGAGTACTTC. Translated: CASSELGSAEVEYF.

The rearrangement uses TRBV7-6 and TRBJ2-1; TRBD2 matches 9 bases. The V and J ends lost 6 bases and 10 bases, in that order; junction bases with no gene match: 16. CDR1 is SGHVS, CDR2 FNYEAQ, per germline. The CDR3 is 16 residues long. The CDR3 DNA sequence: TGTGCCAGCAGGCTAATCGTGGTAGCGGGAGTCGGGGAGCAGTTCTTC. Its protein product is CASRLIVVAGVGEQFF.

This chain links TRBV11-3 with TRBJ2-1; TRBD2 aligns across 9 bases. This CDR3 contains 12 residues. V lost 6 bases and J lost 12; bases outside the gene matches: 6. Germline-derived CDR1 and CDR2 are SGHNT and YENEEA. CDR3 protein: CASSWVREGQFF. The CDR3 nucleotides are TGTGCCAGCAGTTGGGTGCGGGAGGGGCAGTTCTTC.